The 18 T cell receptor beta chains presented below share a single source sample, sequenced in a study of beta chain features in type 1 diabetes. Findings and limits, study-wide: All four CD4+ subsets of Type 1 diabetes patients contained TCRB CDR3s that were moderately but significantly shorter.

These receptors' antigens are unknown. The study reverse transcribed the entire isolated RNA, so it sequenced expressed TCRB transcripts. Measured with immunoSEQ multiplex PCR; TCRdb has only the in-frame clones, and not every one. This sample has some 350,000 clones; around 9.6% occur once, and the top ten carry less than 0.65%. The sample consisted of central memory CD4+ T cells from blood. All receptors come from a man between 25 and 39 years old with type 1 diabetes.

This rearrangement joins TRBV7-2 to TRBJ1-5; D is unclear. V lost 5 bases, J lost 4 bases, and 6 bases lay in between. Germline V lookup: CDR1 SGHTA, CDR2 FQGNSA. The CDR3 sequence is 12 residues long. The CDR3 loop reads CASSLLNQPQHF. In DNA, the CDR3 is TGTGCCAGCAGCCTTCTAAATCAGCCCCAGCATTTT.

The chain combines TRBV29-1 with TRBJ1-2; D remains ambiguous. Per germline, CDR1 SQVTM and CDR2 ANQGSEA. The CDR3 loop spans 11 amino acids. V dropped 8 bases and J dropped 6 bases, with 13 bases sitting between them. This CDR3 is CSSRRVHGYTF. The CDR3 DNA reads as TGCAGCTCTCGGAGGGTACATGGCTACACCTTC.

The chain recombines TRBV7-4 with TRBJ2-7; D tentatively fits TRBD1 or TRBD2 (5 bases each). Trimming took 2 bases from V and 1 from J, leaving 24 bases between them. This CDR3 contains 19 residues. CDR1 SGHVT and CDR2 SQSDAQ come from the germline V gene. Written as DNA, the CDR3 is TGTGCCAGCAGCTTATTCCCCCTTCAACAGGACTTGGGTTCCTACGAGCAGTACTTC. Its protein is CASSLFPLQQDLGSYEQYF.

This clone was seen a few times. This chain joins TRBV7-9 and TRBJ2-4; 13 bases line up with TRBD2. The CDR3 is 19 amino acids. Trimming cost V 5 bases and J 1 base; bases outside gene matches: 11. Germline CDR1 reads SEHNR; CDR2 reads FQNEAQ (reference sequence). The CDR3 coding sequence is TGTGCCAGCAGCCCCCCCCGGACTAGCGGGAGTGGGGCCAAAAACATTCAGTACTTC. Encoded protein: CASSPPRTSGSGAKNIQYF.

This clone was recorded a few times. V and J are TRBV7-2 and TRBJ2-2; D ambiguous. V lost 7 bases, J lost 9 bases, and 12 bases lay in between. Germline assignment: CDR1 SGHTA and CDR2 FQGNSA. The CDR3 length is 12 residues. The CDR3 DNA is TGTGCCAGCAACTCCCCCTATAGGGAGCTGTTTTTT. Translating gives CASNSPYRELFF.

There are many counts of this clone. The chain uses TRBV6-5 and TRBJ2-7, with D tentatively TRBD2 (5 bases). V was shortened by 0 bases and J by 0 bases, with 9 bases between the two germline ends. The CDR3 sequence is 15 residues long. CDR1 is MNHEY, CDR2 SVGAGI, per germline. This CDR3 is CASSYSRTHSYEQYF. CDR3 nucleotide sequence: TGTGCCAGCAGTTACTCTCGGACTCACTCCTACGAGCAGTACTTC.

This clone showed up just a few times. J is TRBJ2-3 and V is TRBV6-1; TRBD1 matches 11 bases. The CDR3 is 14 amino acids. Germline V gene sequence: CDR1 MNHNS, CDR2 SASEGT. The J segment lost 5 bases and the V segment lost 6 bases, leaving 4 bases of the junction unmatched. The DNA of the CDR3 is TGTGCCAGCAGGTGGACAGGGGGCAAAGATACGCAGTATTTT. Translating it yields CASRWTGGKDTQYF.

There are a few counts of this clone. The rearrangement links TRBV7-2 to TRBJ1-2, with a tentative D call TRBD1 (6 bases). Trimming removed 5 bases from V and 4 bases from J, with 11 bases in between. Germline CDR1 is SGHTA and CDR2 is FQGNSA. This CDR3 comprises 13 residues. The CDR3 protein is CASSPWTAYGYTF. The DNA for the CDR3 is TGTGCCAGCAGCCCCTGGACAGCCTATGGCTACACCTTC.

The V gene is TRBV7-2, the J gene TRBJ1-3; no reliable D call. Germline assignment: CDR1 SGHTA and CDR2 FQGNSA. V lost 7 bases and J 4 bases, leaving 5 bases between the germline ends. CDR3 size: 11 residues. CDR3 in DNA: TGTGCCAGCACATCCGGAAACACCATATATTTT. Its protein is CASTSGNTIYF.

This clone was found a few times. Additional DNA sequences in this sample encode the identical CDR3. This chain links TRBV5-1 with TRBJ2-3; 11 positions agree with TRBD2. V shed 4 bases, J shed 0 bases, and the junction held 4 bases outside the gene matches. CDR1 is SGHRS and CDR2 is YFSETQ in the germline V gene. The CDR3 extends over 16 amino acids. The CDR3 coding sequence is TGCGCCAGCAGCCCTGGGACTAGCGGTAGCACAGATACGCAGTATTTT. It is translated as CASSPGTSGSTDTQYF.

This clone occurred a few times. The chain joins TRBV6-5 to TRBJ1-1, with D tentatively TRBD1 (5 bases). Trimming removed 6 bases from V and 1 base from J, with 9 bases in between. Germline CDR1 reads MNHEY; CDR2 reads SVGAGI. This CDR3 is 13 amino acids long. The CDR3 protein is CASSLDRNTEAFF. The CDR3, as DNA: TGTGCCAGCAGCCTCGACAGGAACACTGAAGCTTTCTTT.

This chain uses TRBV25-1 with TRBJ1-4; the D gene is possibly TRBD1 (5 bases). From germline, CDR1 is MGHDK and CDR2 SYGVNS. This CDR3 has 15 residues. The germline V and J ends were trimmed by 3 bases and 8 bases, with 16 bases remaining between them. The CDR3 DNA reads TGTGCCAGCAGTGATCTGTTGGGACGTAGGGAAAAACTGTTTTTT. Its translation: CASSDLLGRREKLFF.

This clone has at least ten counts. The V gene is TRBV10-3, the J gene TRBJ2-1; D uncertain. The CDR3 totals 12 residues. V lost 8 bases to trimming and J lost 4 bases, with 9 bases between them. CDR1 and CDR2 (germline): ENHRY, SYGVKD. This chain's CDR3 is CAIGREYNEQFF. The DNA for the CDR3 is TGTGCCATCGGTAGAGAGTACAATGAGCAGTTCTTC.

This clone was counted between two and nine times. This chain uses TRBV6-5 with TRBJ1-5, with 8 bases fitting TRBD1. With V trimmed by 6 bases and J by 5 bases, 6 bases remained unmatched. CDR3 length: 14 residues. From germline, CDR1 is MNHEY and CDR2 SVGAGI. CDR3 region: CASRTGQGYQPQHF. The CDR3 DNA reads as TGTGCCAGCAGGACCGGACAGGGTTATCAGCCCCAGCATTTT.

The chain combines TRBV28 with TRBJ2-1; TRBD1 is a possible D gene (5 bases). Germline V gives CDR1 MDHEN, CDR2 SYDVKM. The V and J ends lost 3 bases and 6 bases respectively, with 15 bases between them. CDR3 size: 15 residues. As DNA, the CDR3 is TGTGCCAGCAGTTTGGGGCACCCTACTTCCAATGAGCAGTTCTTC. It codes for CASSLGHPTSNEQFF.

DNA for the CDR3: TGTGCCAGCAGCTCGGACGAGGGGTTCAGTCAGCCCCAGCATTTT. It encodes CASSSDEGFSQPQHF. V and J are TRBV7-2 and TRBJ1-5; maybe TRBD1 (5 bases). The V and J ends lost 4 bases and 6 bases respectively, with 16 bases between them. Germline V gene lookup returns CDR1 SGHTA and CDR2 FQGNSA. This CDR3 is 15 amino acids long. Supplemented by reference TRBV7-2 and TRBJ1-5, the full variable domain reads GAGVSQSPSNKVTEKGKDVELRCDPISGHTALYWYRQSLGQGLEFLIYFQGNSAPDKSGLPSDRFSAERTGGSVSTLTIQRTQQEDSAVYLCASSSDEGFSQPQHFGDGTRLSIL.

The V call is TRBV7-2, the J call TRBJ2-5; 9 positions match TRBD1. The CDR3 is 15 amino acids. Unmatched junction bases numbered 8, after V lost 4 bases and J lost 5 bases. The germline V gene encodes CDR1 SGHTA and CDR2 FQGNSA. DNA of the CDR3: TGTGCCAGCAGCTCACAGGGGGCAATACGGGAGACCCAGTACTTC. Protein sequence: CASSSQGAIRETQYF.

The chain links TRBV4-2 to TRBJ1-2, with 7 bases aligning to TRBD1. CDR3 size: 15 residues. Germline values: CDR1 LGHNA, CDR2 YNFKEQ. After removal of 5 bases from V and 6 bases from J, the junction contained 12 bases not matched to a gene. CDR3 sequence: CASSLDRQGSNGYTF. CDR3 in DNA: TGTGCCAGCAGCTTGGACCGACAGGGTAGCAATGGCTACACCTTC.